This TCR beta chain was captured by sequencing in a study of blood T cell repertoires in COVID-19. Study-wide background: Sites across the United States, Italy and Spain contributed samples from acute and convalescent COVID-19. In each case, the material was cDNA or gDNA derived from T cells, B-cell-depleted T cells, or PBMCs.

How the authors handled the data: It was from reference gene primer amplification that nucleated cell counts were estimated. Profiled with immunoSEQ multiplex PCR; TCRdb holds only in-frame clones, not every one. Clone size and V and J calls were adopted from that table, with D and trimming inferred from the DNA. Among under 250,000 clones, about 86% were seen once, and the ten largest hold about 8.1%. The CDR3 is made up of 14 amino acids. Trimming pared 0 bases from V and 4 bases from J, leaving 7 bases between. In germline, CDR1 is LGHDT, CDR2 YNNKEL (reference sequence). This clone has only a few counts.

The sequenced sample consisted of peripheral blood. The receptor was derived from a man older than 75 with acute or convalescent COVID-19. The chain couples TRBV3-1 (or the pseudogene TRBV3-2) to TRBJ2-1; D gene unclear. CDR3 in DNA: TGTGCCAGCAGCCAAGATGGCCGTTACAATGAGCAGTTCTTC. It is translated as CASSQDGRYNEQFF.